This TCR beta chain comes out of a study of regulatory T cells in long-lasting Graves disease. The CDR3 totals 14 residues. Germline V gene sequence: CDR1 SGHNT, CDR2 YENEEA. Deletions cut 6 bases from V and 1 base from J, with 9 bases between. iRepertoire HTBI primers and Arm-PCR of CDR3 regions built TCR beta libraries. TCRdb reprocessed the multiplex PCR reads via MiXCR and lists one record per CDR3 protein. The repertoire holds approximately 400,000 distinct CDR3 sequences, with about 16% as singletons. Time point reported: newly diagnosed GD, antithyroid drugs for less than 3 months. PBMCs were the source of the RNA used for TCR sequencing. This sample was also put to use in a study of T cells in Graves' hyperthyroidism and ophthalmopathy.

The chain uses TRBV11-3 and TRBJ2-2; D call uncertain. The clonotype was recovered from a woman between 25 and 40 years old with Graves disease. Source: peripheral blood mononuclear cells (PBMCs), taken at new diagnosis, from a patient treated with antithyroid drugs. CDR3 in amino acids: CASRQQRNTGELFF. The CDR3 coding sequence is TGTGCCAGCAGACAACAGAGGAACACCGGGGAGCTGTTTTTT.